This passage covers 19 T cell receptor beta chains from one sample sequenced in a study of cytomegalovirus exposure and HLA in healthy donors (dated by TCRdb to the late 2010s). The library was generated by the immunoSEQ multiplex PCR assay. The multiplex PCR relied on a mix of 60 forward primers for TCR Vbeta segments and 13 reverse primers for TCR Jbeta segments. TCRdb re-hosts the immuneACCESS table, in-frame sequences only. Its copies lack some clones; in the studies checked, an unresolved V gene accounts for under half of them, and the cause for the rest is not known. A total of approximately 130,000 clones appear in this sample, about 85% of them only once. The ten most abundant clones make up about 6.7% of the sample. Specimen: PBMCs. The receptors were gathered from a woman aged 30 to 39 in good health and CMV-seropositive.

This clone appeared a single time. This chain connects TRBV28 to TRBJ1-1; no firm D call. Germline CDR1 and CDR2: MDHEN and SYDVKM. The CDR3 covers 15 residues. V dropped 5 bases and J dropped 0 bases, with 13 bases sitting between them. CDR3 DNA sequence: TGTGCCAGCAGTCCCTGGACGGGAATGAACACTGAAGCTTTCTTT. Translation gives CASSPWTGMNTEAFF. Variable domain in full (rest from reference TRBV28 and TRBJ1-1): DVKVTQSSRYLVKRTGEKVFLECVQDMDHENMFWYRQDPGLGLRLIYFSYDVKMKEKGDIPEGYSVSREKKERFSLILESASTNQTSMYLCASSPWTGMNTEAFFGQGTRLTVV.

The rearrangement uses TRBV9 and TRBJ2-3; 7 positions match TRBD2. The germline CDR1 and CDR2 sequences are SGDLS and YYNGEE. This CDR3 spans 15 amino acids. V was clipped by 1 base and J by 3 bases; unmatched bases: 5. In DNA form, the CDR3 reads TGTGCCAGCAGCGTACGGTGGGGGGGAACAGATACGCAGTATTTT. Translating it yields CASSVRWGGTDTQYF. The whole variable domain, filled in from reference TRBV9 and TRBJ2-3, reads DSGVTQTPKHLITATGQRVTLRCSPRSGDLSVYWYQQSLDQGLQFLIQYYNGEERAKGNILERFSAQQFPDLHSELNLSSLELGDSALYFCASSVRWGGTDTQYFGPGTRLTVL.

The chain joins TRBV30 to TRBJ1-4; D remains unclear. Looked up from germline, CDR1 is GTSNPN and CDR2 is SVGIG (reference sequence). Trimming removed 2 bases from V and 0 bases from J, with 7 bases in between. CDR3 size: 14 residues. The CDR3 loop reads CAWSTGATNEKLFF. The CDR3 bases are TGTGCCTGGAGTACGGGAGCAACTAATGAAAAACTGTTTTTT.

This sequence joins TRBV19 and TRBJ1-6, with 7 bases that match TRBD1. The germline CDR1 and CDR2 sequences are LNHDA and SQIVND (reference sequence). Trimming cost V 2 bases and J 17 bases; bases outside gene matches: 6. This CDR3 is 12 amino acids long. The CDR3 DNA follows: TGTGCCAGTAGTATACAGAGGGGGCCGGTCCACTTT. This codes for CASSIQRGPVHF. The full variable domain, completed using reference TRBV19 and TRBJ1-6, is DGGITQSPKYLFRKEGQNVTLSCEQNLNHDAMYWYRQDPGQGLRLIYYSQIVNDFQKGDIAEGYSVSREKKESFPLTVTSAQKNPTAFYLCASSIQRGPVHFGNGTRLTVT.

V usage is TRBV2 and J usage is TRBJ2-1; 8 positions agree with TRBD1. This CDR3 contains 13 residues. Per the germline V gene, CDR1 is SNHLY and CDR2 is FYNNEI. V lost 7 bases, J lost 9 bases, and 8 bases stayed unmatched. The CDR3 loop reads CASTPGTGPEQFF. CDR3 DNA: TGTGCCAGCACCCCAGGGACAGGCCCTGAGCAGTTCTTC.

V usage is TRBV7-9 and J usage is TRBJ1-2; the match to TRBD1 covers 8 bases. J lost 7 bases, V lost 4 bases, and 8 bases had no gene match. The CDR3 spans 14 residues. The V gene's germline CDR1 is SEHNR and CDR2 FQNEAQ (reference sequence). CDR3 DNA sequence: TGTGCCAGCAGCTCTCTTACAGGGGGTGGTGGCTACACCTTC. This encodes CASSSLTGGGGYTF.

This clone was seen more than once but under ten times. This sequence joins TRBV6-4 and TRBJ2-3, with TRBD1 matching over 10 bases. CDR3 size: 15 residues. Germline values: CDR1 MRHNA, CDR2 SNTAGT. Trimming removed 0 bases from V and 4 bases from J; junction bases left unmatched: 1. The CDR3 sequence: CASSDSTGGADTQYF. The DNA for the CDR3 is TGTGCCAGCAGTGACTCGACAGGGGGCGCAGATACGCAGTATTTT.

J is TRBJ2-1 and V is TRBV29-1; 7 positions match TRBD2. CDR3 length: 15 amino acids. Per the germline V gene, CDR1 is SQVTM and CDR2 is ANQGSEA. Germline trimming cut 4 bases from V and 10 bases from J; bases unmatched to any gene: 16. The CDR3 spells CSVGPLAALGGEQFF. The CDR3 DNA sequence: TGCAGCGTTGGTCCTCTAGCGGCCCTGGGGGGGGAGCAGTTCTTC.

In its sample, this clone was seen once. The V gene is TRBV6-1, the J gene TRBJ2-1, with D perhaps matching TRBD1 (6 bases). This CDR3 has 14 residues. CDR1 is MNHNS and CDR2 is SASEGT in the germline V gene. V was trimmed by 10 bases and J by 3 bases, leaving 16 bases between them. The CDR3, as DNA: TGTGCCACCACGCAGGGGCCTTTCTACAATGAGCAGTTCTTC. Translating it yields CATTQGPFYNEQFF.

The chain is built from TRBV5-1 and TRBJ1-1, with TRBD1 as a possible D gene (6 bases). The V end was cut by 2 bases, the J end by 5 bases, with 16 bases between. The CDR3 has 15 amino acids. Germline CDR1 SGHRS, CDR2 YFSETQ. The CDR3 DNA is TGCGCCAGCAGCTTAGGGACACTCCCTGGGACTGAAGCTTTCTTT. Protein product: CASSLGTLPGTEAFF.

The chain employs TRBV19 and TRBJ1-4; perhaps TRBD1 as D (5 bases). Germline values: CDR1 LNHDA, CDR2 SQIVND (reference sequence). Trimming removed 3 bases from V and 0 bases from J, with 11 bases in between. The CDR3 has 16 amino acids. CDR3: CASSIWGGSTNEKLFF. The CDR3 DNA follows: TGTGCCAGTAGTATCTGGGGCGGTTCAACTAATGAAAAACTGTTTTTT. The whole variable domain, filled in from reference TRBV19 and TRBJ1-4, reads DGGITQSPKYLFRKEGQNVTLSCEQNLNHDAMYWYRQDPGQGLRLIYYSQIVNDFQKGDIAEGYSVSREKKESFPLTVTSAQKNPTAFYLCASSIWGGSTNEKLFFGSGTQLSVL.

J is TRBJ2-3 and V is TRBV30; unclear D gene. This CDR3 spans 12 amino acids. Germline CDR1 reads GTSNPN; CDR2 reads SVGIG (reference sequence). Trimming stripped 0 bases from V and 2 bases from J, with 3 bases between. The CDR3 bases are TGTGCCTGGAGTGTACTCACAGATACGCAGTATTTT. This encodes CAWSVLTDTQYF.

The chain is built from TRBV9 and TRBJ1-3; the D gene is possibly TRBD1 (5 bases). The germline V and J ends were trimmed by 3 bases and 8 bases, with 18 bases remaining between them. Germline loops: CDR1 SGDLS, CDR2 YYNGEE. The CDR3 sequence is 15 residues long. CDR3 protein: CASSEFPIGQDTIYF. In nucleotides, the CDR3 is TGTGCCAGCAGCGAGTTCCCCATAGGACAAGACACCATATATTTT.

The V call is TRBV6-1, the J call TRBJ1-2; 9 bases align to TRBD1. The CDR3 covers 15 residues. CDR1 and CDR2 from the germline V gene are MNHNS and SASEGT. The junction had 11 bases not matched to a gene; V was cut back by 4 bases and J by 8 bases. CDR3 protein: CASSALLQGAEGYTF. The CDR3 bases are TGTGCCAGCAGTGCCCTCTTACAGGGGGCTGAAGGCTACACCTTC.

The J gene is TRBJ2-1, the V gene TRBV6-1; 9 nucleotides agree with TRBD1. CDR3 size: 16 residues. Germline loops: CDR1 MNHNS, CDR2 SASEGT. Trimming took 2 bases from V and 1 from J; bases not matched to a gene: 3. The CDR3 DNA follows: TGTGCCAGCAGTGAATGGGGGACAGGGTCCTACAATGAGCAGTTCTTC. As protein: CASSEWGTGSYNEQFF.

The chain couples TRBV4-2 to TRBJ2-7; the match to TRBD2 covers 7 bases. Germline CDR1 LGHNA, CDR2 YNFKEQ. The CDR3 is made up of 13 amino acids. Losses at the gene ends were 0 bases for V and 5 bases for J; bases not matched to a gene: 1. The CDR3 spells CASSQEAGDEQYF. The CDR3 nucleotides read TGTGCCAGCAGCCAAGAGGCGGGGGACGAGCAGTACTTC.

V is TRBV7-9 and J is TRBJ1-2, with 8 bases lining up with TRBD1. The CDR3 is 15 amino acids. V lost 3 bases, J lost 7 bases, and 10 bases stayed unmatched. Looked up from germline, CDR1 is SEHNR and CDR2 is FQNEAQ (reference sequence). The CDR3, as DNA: TGTGCCAGCAGCTTCCCTGGACAGGGAAAGGGTGGCTACACCTTC. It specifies CASSFPGQGKGGYTF.

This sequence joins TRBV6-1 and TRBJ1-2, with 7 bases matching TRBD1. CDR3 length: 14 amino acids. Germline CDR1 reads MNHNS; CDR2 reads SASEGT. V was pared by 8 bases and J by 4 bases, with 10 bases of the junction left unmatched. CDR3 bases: TGTGCCAGCCGAGCCTCGACAGGGACCTATGGCTACACCTTC. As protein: CASRASTGTYGYTF.

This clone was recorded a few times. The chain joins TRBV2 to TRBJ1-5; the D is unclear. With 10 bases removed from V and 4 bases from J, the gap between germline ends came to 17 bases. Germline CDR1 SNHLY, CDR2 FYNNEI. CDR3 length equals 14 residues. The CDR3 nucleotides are TGTGCCACCAAGGTCGGACTGCTAAATCAGCCCCAGCATTTT. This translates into CATKVGLLNQPQHF.